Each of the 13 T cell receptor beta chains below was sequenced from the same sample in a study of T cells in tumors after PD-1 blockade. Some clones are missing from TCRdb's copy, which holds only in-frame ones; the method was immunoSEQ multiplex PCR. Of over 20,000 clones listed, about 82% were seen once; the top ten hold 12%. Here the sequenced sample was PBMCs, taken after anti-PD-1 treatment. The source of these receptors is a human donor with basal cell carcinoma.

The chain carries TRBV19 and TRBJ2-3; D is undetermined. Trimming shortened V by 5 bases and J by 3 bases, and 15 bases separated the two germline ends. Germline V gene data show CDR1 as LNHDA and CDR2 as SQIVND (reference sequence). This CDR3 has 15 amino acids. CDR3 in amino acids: CASSASAVGTDTQYF. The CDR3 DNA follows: TGTGCCAGTAGTGCCAGCGCGGTTGGTACAGATACGCAGTATTTT.

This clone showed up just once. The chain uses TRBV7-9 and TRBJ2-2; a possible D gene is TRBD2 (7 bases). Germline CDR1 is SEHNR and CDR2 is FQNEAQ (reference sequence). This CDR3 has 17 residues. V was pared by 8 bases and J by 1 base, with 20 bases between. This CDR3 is CASGGAPPDLNTGELFF. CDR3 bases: TGTGCCAGCGGGGGGGCCCCCCCCGATCTGAACACCGGGGAGCTGTTTTTT.

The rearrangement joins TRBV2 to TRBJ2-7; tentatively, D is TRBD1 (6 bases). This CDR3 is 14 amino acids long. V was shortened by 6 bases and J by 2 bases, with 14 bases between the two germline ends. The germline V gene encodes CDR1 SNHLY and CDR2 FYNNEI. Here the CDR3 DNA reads TGTGCCAGCAGGAGGACAGCGCAGACCTACGAGCAGTACTTC. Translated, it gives CASRRTAQTYEQYF.

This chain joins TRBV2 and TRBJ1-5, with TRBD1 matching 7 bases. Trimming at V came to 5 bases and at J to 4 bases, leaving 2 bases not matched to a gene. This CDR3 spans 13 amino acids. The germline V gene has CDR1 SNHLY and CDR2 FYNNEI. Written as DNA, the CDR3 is TGTGCCAGCAGTCAGGGGGGGAATCAGCCCCAGCATTTT. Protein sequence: CASSQGGNQPQHF.

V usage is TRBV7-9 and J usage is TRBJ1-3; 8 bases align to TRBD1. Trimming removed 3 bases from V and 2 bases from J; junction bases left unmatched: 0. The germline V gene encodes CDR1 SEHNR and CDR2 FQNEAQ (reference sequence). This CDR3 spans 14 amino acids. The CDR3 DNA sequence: TGTGCCAGCAGCTTGGGACAGGCTGGAAACACCATATATTTT. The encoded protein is CASSLGQAGNTIYF.

The CDR3 region has the DNA TGTGCCAGCAGTGAAGTCAGTTCTAGCACAGATACGCAGTATTTT. This translates into CASSEVSSSTDTQYF. The chain combines TRBV6-1 with TRBJ2-3; D not resolved. CDR3 size: 15 residues. Trimming took off 1 base at V and 0 bases at J, with 8 bases between the two ends. Germline CDR1 reads MNHNS; CDR2 reads SASEGT.

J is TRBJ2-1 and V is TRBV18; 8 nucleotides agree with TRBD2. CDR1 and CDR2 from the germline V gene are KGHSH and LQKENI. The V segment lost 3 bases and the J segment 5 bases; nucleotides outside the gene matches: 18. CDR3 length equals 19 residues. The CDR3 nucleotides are TGTGCCAGCTCACCCAGACTTTCGACGGGGGGGCAGGTTGACAATGAGCAGTTCTTC. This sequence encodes CASSPRLSTGGQVDNEQFF.

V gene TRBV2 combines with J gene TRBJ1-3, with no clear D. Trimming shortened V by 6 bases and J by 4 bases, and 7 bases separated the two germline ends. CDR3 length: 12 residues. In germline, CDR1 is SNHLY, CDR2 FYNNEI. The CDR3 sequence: CASRGVGNTIYF. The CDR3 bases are TGTGCCAGCAGGGGCGTAGGAAACACCATATATTTT.

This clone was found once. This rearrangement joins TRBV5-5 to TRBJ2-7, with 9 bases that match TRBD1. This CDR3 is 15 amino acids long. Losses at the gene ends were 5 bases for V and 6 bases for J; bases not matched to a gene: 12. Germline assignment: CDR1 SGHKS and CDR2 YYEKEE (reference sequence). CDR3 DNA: TGTGCCAGCAGAAAGACAGGGGGAACGTTTAGCGAGCAGTACTTC. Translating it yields CASRKTGGTFSEQYF. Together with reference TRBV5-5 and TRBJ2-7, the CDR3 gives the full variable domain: DAGVTQSPTHLIKTRGQQVTLRCSPISGHKSVSWYQQVLGQGPQFIFQYYEKEERGRGNFPDRFSARQFPNYSSELNVNALLLGDSALYLCASRKTGGTFSEQYFGPGTRLTVT.

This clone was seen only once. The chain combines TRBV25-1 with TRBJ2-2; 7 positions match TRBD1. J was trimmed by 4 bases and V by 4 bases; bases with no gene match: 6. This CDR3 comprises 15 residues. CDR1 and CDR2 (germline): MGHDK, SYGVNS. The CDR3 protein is CASSGRTGPTGELFF. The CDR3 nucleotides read TGTGCCAGCAGTGGACGGACAGGTCCCACCGGGGAGCTGTTTTTT. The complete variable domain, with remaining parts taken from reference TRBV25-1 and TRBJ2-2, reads EADIYQTPRYLVIGTGKKITLECSQTMGHDKMYWYQQDPGMELHLIHYSYGVNSTEKGDLSSESTVSRIRTEHFPLTLESARPSHTSQYLCASSGRTGPTGELFFGEGSRLTVL.

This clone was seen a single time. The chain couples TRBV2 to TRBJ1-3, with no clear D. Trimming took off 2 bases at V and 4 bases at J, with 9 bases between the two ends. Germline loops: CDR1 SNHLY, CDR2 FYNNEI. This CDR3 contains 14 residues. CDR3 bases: TGTGCCAGCAGTGAAAGGGAATTAGGAAACACCATATATTTT. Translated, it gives CASSERELGNTIYF. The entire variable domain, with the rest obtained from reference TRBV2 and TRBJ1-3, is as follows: EPEVTQTPSHQVTQMGQEVILRCVPISNHLYFYWYRQILGQKVEFLVSFYNNEISEKSEIFDDQFSVERPDGSNFTLKIRSTKLEDSAMYFCASSERELGNTIYFGEGSWLTVV.

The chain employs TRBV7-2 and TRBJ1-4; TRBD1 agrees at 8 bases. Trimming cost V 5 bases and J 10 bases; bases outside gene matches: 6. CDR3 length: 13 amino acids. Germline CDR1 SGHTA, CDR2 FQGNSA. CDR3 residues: CASSAPGTGKLFF. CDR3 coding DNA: TGTGCCAGCAGCGCTCCCGGGACAGGAAAACTGTTTTTT.

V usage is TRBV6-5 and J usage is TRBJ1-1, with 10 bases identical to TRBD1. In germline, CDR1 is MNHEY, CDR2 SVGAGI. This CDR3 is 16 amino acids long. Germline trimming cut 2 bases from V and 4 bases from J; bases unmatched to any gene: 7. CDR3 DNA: TGTGCCAGCAGTTACCGAACCGGGACAGGGGCCACTGAAGCTTTCTTT. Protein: CASSYRTGTGATEAFF.